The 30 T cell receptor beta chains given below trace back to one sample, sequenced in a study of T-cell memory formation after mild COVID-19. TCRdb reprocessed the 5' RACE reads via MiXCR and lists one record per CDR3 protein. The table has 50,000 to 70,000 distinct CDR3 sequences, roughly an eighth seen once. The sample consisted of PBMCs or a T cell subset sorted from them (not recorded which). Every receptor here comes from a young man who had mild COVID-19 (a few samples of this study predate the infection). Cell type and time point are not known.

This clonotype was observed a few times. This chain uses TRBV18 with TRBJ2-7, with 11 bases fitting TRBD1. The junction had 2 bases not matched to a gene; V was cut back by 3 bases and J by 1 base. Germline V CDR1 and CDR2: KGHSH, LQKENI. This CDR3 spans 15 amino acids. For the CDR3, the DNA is TGTGCCAGCTCACCGGGACAGGGGGGGTCCTACGAGCAGTACGTC. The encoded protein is CASSPGQGGSYEQYV.

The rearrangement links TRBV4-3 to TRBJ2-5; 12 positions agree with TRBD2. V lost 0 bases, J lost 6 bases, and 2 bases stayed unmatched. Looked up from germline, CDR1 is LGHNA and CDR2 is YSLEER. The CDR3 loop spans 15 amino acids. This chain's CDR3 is CASSQDRTSGKTQYF. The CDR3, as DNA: TGCGCCAGCAGCCAAGATCGGACTAGCGGGAAGACCCAGTACTTC.

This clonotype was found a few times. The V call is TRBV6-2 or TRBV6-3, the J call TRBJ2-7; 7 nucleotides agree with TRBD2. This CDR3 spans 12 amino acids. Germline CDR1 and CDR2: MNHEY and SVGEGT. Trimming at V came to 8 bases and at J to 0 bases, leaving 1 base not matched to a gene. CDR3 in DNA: TGTGCCAGCCGGACTAGCTCCTACGAGCAGTACTTC. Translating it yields CASRTSSYEQYF.

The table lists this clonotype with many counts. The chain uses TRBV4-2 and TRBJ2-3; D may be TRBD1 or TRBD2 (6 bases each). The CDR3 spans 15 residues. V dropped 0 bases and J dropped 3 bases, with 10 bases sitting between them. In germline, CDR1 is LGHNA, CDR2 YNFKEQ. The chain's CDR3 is CASSQDWGATDTQYF. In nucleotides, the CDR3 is TGTGCCAGCAGCCAAGATTGGGGGGCGACAGATACGCAGTATTTT.

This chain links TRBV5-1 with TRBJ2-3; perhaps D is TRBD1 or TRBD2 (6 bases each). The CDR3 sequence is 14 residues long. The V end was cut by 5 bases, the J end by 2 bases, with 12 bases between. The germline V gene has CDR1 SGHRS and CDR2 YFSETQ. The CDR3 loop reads CASRYRGLTDTQYF. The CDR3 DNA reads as TGCGCCAGCAGGTATCGGGGGCTCACAGATACGCAGTATTTT.

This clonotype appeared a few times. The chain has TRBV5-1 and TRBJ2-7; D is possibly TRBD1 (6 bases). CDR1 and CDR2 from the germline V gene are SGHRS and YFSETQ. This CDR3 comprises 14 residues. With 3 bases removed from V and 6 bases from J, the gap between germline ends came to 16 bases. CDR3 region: CASSWDTTTGEQYF. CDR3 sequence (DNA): TGCGCCAGCAGCTGGGACACAACCACGGGCGAGCAGTACTTC.

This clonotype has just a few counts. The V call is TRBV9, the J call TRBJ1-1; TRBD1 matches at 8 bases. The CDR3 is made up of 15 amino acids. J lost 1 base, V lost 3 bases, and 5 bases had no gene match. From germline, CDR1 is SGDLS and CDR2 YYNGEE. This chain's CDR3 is CASSARQGKNTEAFF. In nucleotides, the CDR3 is TGTGCCAGCAGCGCCCGACAGGGGAAGAACACTGAAGCTTTCTTT.

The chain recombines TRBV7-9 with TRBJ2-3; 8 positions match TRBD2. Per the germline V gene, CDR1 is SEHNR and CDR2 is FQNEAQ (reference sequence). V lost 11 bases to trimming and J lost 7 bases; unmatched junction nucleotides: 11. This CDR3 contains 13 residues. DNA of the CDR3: TGTGCCGGGTCGGTAGCGGGGACGAATACGCAGTATTTT. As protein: CAGSVAGTNTQYF.

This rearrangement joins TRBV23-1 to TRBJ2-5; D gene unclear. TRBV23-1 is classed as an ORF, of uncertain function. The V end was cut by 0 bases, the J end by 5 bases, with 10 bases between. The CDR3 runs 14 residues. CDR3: CASSQSGLGETQYF. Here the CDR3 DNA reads TGCGCCAGCAGTCAATCGGGGTTGGGGGAGACCCAGTACTTC.

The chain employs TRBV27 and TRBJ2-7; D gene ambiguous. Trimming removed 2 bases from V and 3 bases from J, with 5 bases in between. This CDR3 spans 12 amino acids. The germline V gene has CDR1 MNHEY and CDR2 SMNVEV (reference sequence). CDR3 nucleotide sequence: TGTGCCAGCAGTTTAAGGTACTACGAGCAGTACGTC. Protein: CASSLRYYEQYV.

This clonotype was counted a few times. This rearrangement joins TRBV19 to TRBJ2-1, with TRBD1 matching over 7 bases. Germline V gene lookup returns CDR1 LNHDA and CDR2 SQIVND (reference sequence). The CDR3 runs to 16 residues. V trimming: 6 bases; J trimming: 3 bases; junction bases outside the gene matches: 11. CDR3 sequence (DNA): TGTGCCAGTAGCCTAGATGGGACAGACCGCTACAATGAGCAGTTCTTC. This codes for CASSLDGTDRYNEQFF. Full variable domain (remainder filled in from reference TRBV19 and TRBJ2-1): DGGITQSPKYLFRKEGQNVTLSCEQNLNHDAMYWYRQDPGQGLRLIYYSQIVNDFQKGDIAEGYSVSREKKESFPLTVTSAQKNPTAFYLCASSLDGTDRYNEQFFGPGTRLTVL.

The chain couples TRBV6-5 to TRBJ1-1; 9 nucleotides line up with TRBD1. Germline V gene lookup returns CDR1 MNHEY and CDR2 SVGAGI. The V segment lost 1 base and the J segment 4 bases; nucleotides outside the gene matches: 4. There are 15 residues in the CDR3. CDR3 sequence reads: CASSYLGQGGTEAFF. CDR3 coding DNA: TGTGCCAGCAGTTACTTGGGACAGGGTGGCACTGAAGCTTTCTTT.

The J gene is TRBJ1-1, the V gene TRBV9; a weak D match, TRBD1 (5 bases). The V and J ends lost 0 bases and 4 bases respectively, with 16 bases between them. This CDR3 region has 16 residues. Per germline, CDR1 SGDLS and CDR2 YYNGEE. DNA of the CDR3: TGTGCCAGCAGCGTAGCTCCGAACAGGTTAGGCACTGAAGCTTTCTTT. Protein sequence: CASSVAPNRLGTEAFF.

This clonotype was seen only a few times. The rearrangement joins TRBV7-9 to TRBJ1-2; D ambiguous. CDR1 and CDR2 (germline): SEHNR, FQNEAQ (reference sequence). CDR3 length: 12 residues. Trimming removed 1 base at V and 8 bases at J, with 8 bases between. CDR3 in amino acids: CASSLEVRGYTF. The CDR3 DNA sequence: TGTGCCAGCAGCTTAGAAGTAAGAGGCTACACCTTC.

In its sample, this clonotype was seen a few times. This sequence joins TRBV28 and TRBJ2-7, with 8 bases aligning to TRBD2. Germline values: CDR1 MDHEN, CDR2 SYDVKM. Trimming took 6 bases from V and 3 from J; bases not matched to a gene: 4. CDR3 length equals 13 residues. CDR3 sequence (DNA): TGTGCCAGCAGCTCGGGGGGGGTCTACGAGCAGTACGTC. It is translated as CASSSGGVYEQYV.

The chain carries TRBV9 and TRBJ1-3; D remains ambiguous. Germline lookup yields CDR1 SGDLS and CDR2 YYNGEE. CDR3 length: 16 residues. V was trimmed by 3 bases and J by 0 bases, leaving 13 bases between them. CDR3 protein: CASSADAWASGNTIYF. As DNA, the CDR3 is TGTGCCAGCAGCGCCGACGCGTGGGCCTCTGGAAACACCATATATTTT.

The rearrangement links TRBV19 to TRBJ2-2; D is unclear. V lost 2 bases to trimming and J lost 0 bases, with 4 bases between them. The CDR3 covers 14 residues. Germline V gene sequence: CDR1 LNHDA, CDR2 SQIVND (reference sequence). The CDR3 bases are TGTGCCAGTAGTATACTACCGAACACCGGGGAGCTGTTTTTT. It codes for CASSILPNTGELFF.

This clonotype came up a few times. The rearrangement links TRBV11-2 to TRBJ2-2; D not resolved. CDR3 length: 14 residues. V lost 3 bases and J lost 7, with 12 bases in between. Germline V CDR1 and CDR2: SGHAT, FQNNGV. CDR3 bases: TGTGCCAGCAGCTTTCGGAGAGGCGGCGGGGAGCTGTTTTTT. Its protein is CASSFRRGGGELFF.

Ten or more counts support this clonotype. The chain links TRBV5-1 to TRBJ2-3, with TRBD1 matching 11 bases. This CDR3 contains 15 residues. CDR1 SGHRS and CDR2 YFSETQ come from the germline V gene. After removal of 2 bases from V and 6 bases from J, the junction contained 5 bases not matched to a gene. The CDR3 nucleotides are TGCGCCAGCAGCTTCCGGGACAGGGGGTCTGATACGCAGTATTTT. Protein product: CASSFRDRGSDTQYF. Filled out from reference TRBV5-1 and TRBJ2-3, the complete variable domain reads KAGVTQTPRYLIKTRGQQVTLSCSPISGHRSVSWYQQTPGQGLQFLFEYFSETQRNKGNFPGRFSGRQFSNSRSEMNVSTLELGDSALYLCASSFRDRGSDTQYFGPGTRLTVL.

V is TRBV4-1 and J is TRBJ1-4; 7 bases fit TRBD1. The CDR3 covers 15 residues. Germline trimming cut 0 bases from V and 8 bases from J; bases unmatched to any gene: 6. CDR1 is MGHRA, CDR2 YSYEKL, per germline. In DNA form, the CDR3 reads TGCGCCAGCAGCCAAGACCCACAGGGGAGAGAAAAACTGTTTTTT. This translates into CASSQDPQGREKLFF.

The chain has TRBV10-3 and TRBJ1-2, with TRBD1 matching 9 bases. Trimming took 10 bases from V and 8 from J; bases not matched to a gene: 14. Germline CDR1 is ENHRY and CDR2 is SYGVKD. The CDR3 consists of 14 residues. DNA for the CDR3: TGTGCCACCGGGACCGGGACAGGGTATCAAGGCTACACCTTC. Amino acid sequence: CATGTGTGYQGYTF.

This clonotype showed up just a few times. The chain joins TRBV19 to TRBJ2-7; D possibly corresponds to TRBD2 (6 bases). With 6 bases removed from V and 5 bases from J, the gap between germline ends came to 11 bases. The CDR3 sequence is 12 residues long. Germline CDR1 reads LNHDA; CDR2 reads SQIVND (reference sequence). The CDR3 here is CASSRGMDEQYF. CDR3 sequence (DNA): TGTGCCAGTAGCCGCGGGATGGACGAGCAGTACTTC.

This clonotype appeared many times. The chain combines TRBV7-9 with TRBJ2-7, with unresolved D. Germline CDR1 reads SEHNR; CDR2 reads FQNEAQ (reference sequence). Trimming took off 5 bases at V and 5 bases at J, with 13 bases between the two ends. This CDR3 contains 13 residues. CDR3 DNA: TGTGCCAGCAGCGCCGGGCCCCGGGACGAGCAGTACTTC. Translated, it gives CASSAGPRDEQYF. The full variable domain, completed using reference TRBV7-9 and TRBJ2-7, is DTGVSQNPRHKITKRGQNVTFRCDPISEHNRLYWYRQTLGQGPEFLTYFQNEAQLEKSRLLSDRFSAERPKGSFSTLEIQRTEQGDSAMYLCASSAGPRDEQYFGPGTRLTVT.

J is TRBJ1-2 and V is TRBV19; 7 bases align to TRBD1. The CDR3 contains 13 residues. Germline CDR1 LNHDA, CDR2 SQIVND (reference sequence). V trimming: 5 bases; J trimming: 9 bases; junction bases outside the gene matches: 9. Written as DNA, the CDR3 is TGTGCCAGTAGTGCCGACAGGGTTTTGAGCTACACCTTC. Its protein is CASSADRVLSYTF.

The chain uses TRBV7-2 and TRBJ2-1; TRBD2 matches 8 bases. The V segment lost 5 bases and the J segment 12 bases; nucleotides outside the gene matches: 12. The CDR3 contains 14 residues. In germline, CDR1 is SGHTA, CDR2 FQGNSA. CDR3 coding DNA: TGTGCCAGCAGCCGGACTAGCTCCGAGGTGCGGCAGTTCTTC. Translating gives CASSRTSSEVRQFF.

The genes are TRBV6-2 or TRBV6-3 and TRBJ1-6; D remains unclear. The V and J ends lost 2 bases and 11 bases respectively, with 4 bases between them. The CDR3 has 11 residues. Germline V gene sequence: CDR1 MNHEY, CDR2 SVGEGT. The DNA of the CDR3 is TGTGCCAGCAGTTACCCTGCACCCCTCCACTTT. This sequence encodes CASSYPAPLHF.

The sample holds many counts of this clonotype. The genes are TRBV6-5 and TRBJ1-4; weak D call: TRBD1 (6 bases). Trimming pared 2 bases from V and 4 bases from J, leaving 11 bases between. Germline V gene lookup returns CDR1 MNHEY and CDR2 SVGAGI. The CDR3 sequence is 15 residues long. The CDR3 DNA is TGTGCCAGCAGTTACCAACAGGGTGGTAATGAAAAACTGTTTTTT. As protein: CASSYQQGGNEKLFF.

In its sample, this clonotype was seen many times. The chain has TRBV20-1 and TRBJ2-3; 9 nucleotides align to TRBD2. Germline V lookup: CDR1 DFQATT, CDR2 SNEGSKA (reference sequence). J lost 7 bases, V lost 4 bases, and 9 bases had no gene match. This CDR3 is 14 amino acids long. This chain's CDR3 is CSAISGGGGNTQYF. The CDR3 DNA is TGCAGTGCTATTAGCGGGGGAGGCGGTAATACGCAGTATTTT.

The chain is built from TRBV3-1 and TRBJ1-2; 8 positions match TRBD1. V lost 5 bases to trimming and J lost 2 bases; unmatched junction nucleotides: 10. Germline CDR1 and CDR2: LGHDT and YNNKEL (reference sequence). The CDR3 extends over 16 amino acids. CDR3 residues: CASSTTGAAANYGYTF. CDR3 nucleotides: TGTGCCAGCAGCACGACAGGGGCCGCAGCAAACTATGGCTACACCTTC.

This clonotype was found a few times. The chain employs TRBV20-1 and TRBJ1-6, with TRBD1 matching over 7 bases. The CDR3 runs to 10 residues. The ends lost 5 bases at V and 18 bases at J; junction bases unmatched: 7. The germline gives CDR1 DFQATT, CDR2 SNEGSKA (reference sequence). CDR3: CSAGQAKAHF. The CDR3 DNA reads TGCAGTGCTGGACAGGCCAAGGCCCACTTT.